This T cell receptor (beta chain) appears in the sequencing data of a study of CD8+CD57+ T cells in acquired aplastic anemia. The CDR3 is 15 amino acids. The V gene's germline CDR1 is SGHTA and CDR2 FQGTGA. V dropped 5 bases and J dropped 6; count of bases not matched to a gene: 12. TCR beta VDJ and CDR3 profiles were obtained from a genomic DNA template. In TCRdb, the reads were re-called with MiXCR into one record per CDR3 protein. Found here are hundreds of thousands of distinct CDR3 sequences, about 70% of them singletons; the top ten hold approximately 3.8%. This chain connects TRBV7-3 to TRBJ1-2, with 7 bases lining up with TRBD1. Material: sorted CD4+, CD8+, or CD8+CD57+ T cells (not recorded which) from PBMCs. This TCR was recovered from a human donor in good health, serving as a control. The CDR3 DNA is TGTGCCAGCAGCCCCCAGACAGGGAAAAGGGATGGCTACACCTTC. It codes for CASSPQTGKRDGYTF.